The clone carrying this T cell receptor (beta chain) has a handful of counts. TCRdb ran MiXCR on the RT-PCR reads and lists one entry per CDR3 protein. The sample shows more than 600,000 distinct CDR3 sequences, approximately 15% of them seen only once. V was pared by 1 base and J by 6 bases, with 4 bases of the junction left unmatched. Germline V gene lookup returns CDR1 DFQATT and CDR2 SNEGSKA (reference sequence). The CDR3 extends over 16 amino acids. The chain uses TRBV20-1 and TRBJ2-1, with 15 bases lining up with TRBD2. The sequence derives from a female donor in good health, serving as a healthy control. Material: memory CD4+ T cells from blood. CDR3 residues: CSARGTSGRERNEQFF. The CDR3, as DNA: TGCAGTGCTAGAGGGACTAGCGGGAGGGAACGCAATGAGCAGTTCTTC.